The rows below give T cell receptor beta chains drawn from one sample of a study of T cells expressing NK-cell markers. TCRdb re-called the 5' RACE reads and shows each CDR3 protein once, DNA omitted. In total, the table holds 300,000 to 500,000 distinct CDR3 sequences. The sequenced material came from blood T cells: a sorted CD56 or NKG2C T cell subset, CD4+ or CD8+ T cells, or bulk PBMC T cells (not recorded which). The receptors were sampled from a woman between 45 and 65 years old in good health. CDR3s include the opening cysteine and the closing phenylalanine or tryptophan.

>TRBV6-5|TRBJ2-3|14
CASSYFASADTQYF
>TRBV20-1|TRBJ2-2|17
CSARGVSGRGPAGELFF
>TRBV29-1|TRBJ2-3|12
CSVLSGLDTQYF
>TRBV24-1|TRBJ1-5|15
CATSGSGDSNQPQHF
>TRBV5-1|TRBJ2-2|13
CASMTGHTGELFF
>TRBV20-1|TRBJ2-1|16
CSAAVHRGQVSNEQFF
>TRBV12-5|TRBJ1-2|14
CASAPSGGNYGYTF
>TRBV10-3|TRBJ2-3|15
CAISEWGVDSDTQYF
>TRBV3-1|TRBJ2-1|14
CASSQDPRGDEQFF
>TRBV19|TRBJ1-2|15
CASSTHGQLFYGYTF
>TRBV6-5|TRBJ1-1|14
CASSYGTSISEAFF
>TRBV15|TRBJ2-3|16
CATSRDRGGRTDTQYF
>TRBV2|TRBJ2-1|11
CASSQKVEQFF
>TRBV4-2|TRBJ2-1|16
CASSQGGDRARDEQFF
>TRBV21-1|TRBJ1-5|17
CASSKVRGYNSNQPQHF
>TRBV10-3|TRBJ2-3|17
CAISGQGARGPTDTQYF
>TRBV7-2|TRBJ2-2|16
CASSFPSGGHTGELFF
>TRBV12-3/TRBV12-4|TRBJ2-1|15
CASRGGLAGYNEQFF
>TRBV5-1|TRBJ2-2|14
CASSPDRAAGELFF
>TRBV5-1|TRBJ2-7|15
CASSLGPAWGDEQYF
>TRBV6-2/TRBV6-3|TRBJ1-2|12
CASSYTDYGYTF
>TRBV6-1|TRBJ2-7|15
CASSKDRVLSYEQYF
>TRBV29-1|TRBJ2-3|16
CSVEYGSGRASDTQYF
>TRBV10-3|TRBJ2-1|15
CAIRGGRGRDNEQFF
>TRBV6-5|TRBJ2-7|17
CASSAGFGPPLSVEQYF
>TRBV29-1|TRBJ1-1|15
CSVGYRGRVNTEAFF
>TRBV5-1|TRBJ2-5|13
CASSEGYAETQYF
>TRBV28|TRBJ1-2|12
CASLWGPYGYTF
>TRBV5-6|TRBJ2-3|17
CASSWGTSGARGDTQYF
>TRBV15|TRBJ2-5|13
CATSRTGLETQYF
>TRBV25-1|TRBJ1-1|15
CASTWGGAAWTEAFF
>TRBV11-3|TRBJ2-1|15
CASSFFRGRGDEQFF
>TRBV6-5|TRBJ2-7|14
CASSFRQGINEQYF
>TRBV20-1|TRBJ1-1|14
CSAPTGGLSTEAFF
>TRBV20-1|TRBJ2-5|14
CSARDEGGEETQYF
>TRBV29-1|TRBJ1-1|14
CSVVQGQGLGGAFF
>TRBV27|TRBJ2-7|16
CASSSFTRTTTYEQYF
>TRBV3-1|TRBJ2-1|15
CASSQATRGHNEQFF